This T cell receptor (beta chain) was recovered during a study of pediatric ulcerative colitis. Repertoires were generated with immunoSEQ multiplex PCR, while TCRdb's copy carries only in-frame clones and drops some. The repertoire has more than 45,000 clones, 87% of them found once; the top ten carry about 1.5%. Broader study findings: Two patients' blood samples yielded substantially fewer templates.

V lost 2 bases and J lost 8, with 25 bases in between. The length of the CDR3 is 18 residues. CDR1 and CDR2 (germline): MNHEY, SMNVEV (reference sequence). A word on this clone: Its antigen is unidentified.

This receptor was identified in a boy under 18 who was a control in a study of pediatric ulcerative colitis. Input material: blood. The chain employs TRBV27 and TRBJ2-1, with a tentative D call TRBD2 (6 bases). The CDR3 sequence: CASSLTSVGLPPADEQFF. Written as DNA, the CDR3 is TGTGCCAGCAGTTTAACGAGCGTGGGACTCCCTCCGGCCGATGAGCAGTTCTTC.